The next 29 T cell receptor beta chains were all read from a single sample in a study of T cell repertoires in cytomegalovirus infection. Antigens of these TCRs are unknown. TCRdb ran MiXCR on the reads and lists one entry per CDR3 protein. The profile shows roughly 920,000 distinct CDR3 sequences, 25% to 40% of them singletons. Sequences were derived from cultured CD8+ T cells from PBMCs, sampled from culture after CMV antigen stimulation. The receptors shown here come from a human donor in good health (CMV status not recorded). Some clones in this sample may be carry-over from other donors' samples.

The chain links TRBV20-1 to TRBJ1-4; D ambiguous. Germline V gives CDR1 DFQATT, CDR2 SNEGSKA (reference sequence). The V and J ends lost 5 bases and 5 bases respectively, with 18 bases between them. The CDR3 length is 15 residues. The CDR3 DNA sequence: TGCAGTGCTCCGACCCATTCAGCATTAAATGAAAAACTGTTTTTT. Its protein product is CSAPTHSALNEKLFF.

V gene TRBV20-1 combines with J gene TRBJ2-1, with TRBD2 matching over 8 bases. V shed 5 bases, J shed 3 bases, and the junction held 9 bases outside the gene matches. CDR1 is DFQATT and CDR2 is SNEGSKA in the germline V gene (reference sequence). This CDR3 is built from 15 residues. The CDR3 is CSAPLGGGRYNEQFF. Written as DNA, the CDR3 is TGCAGTGCTCCCCTGGGCGGGGGGCGCTACAATGAGCAGTTCTTC.

This clonotype showed up many times. The chain is built from TRBV7-9 and TRBJ2-2, with D perhaps assigned TRBD1 or TRBD2 (5 bases each). The CDR3 loop spans 15 amino acids. Germline V CDR1 and CDR2: SEHNR, FQNEAQ (reference sequence). The V end lost 5 bases, the J end lost 1 base, and 11 bases lay between the germline ends. The chain's CDR3 is CASSPPGLNTGELFF. The CDR3, as DNA: TGTGCCAGCAGCCCCCCGGGGCTGAACACCGGGGAGCTGTTTTTT. Variable domain in full (rest from reference TRBV7-9 and TRBJ2-2): DTGVSQNPRHKITKRGQNVTFRCDPISEHNRLYWYRQTLGQGPEFLTYFQNEAQLEKSRLLSDRFSAERPKGSFSTLEIQRTEQGDSAMYLCASSPPGLNTGELFFGEGSRLTVL.

This clonotype has ten or more counts. The J gene is TRBJ2-5, the V gene TRBV7-9; D remains ambiguous. Trimming took 5 bases from V and 5 from J, leaving 18 bases between them. The V gene's germline CDR1 is SEHNR and CDR2 FQNEAQ (reference sequence). This CDR3 is built from 15 residues. CDR3 sequence reads: CASSPSAYFVETQYF. For the CDR3, the DNA is TGTGCCAGCAGCCCCTCTGCTTACTTCGTTGAGACCCAGTACTTC.

Only a few counts were recorded for this clonotype. The genes are TRBV7-9 and TRBJ2-1; 8 bases are a match to TRBD2. Per germline, CDR1 SEHNR and CDR2 FQNEAQ (reference sequence). This CDR3 contains 15 residues. The V gene end was trimmed by 5 bases and the J gene end by 9 bases; junction bases not matched to a gene: 12. The CDR3 coding sequence is TGTGCCAGCAGCCCCCAACCGGGACTAGGGCTTGAGCAGTTCTTC. This translates into CASSPQPGLGLEQFF.

The rearrangement links TRBV4-3 to TRBJ2-1; tentatively, D is TRBD1 or TRBD2 (6 bases each). Trimming took 0 bases from V and 0 from J, leaving 15 bases between them. CDR1 and CDR2 from the germline V gene are LGHNA and YSLEER. CDR3 length: 18 residues. CDR3 bases: TGCGCCAGCAGCCAAGATCCGGTCGGGGGCAGCTCCTACAATGAGCAGTTCTTC. This encodes CASSQDPVGGSSYNEQFF.

This clonotype was counted a few times. V usage is TRBV5-6 and J usage is TRBJ2-1, with unresolved D. V dropped 4 bases and J dropped 7 bases, with 9 bases sitting between them. The CDR3 runs 12 residues. Germline loops: CDR1 SGHDT, CDR2 YYEEEE. The CDR3 here is CASSTIRNEQFF. The CDR3 DNA sequence: TGTGCCAGCAGCACGATAAGGAATGAGCAGTTCTTC.

This rearrangement joins TRBV20-1 to TRBJ2-7; 9 positions agree with TRBD2. The junction had 12 bases not matched to a gene; V was cut back by 3 bases and J by 3 bases. CDR3 length: 16 residues. CDR1 DFQATT and CDR2 SNEGSKA come from the germline V gene (reference sequence). The CDR3 loop reads CSARPGIAGDIYEQYF. Here the CDR3 DNA reads TGCAGTGCTAGGCCCGGGATAGCGGGGGACATCTACGAGCAGTACTTC.

Concerning this clonotype itself: A read error is possible here, since a much larger clone lies one base away. The V gene is TRBV7-9, the J gene TRBJ1-1, with a tentative D call TRBD1 (5 bases). Per the germline V gene, CDR1 is SEHNR and CDR2 is FQNEAQ (reference sequence). CDR3 length: 21 amino acids. The CDR3 region has the DNA TGTGCCAACAGCTTCCCCAGGGCAATAATCGGGTTGCCACACATGAACACTGAAGCTTTCTTT. It specifies CANSFPRAIIGLPHMNTEAFF.

This clonotype was observed a few times. The V call is TRBV6-6, the J call TRBJ2-7; D may be TRBD2 (6 bases). The germline V gene encodes CDR1 MNHNY and CDR2 SVGAGI (reference sequence). The CDR3 totals 16 residues. Trimming stripped 2 bases from V and 5 bases from J, with 19 bases between. DNA for the CDR3: TGTGCCAGCAGTTACGCGCCGGGACTCAAGACCCACGAGCAGTACGTC. The encoded protein is CASSYAPGLKTHEQYV.

The chain carries TRBV4-1 and TRBJ1-1; TRBD1 agrees at 8 bases. The J segment lost 1 base and the V segment lost 4 bases, leaving 11 bases of the junction unmatched. The CDR3 has 17 residues. Germline values: CDR1 MGHRA, CDR2 YSYEKL. The CDR3 sequence is CASSLRVPGTGNTEAFF. CDR3 sequence (DNA): TGCGCCAGCAGCCTTCGCGTCCCCGGGACAGGGAACACTGAAGCTTTCTTT.

CDR3: CASSPSSDIYGYTF. Here the CDR3 DNA reads TGTGCCAGCTCACCAAGTTCAGATATCTATGGCTACACCTTC. The rearrangement links TRBV18 to TRBJ1-2; D unclear. V dropped 2 bases and J dropped 4 bases, with 11 bases sitting between them. Germline V gene sequence: CDR1 KGHSH, CDR2 LQKENI. The CDR3 contains 14 residues.

Only a few counts were recorded for this clonotype. The chain couples TRBV12-3 or TRBV12-4 to TRBJ1-2; D perhaps matches TRBD1 (5 bases). The CDR3 covers 14 residues. V was shortened by 4 bases and J by 4 bases, with 13 bases between the two germline ends. DNA of the CDR3: TGTGCCAGCAGTTGGACGGGAAGGGGCTATGGCTACACCTTC. Amino acids: CASSWTGRGYGYTF.

This clonotype was observed a handful of times. The V call is TRBV6-5, the J call TRBJ2-1, with 9 nucleotides matching TRBD2. With V trimmed by 0 bases and J by 8 bases, 2 bases remained unmatched. This CDR3 is 14 amino acids long. Germline V CDR1 and CDR2: MNHEY, SVGAGI. CDR3 protein: CASSYSSGGDEQFF. Written as DNA, the CDR3 is TGTGCCAGCAGTTACTCTAGCGGGGGCGATGAGCAGTTCTTC.

This clonotype was recorded once. The V and J genes are TRBV9 and TRBJ2-5; D is possibly TRBD1 or TRBD2 (5 bases each). The germline V gene encodes CDR1 SGDLS and CDR2 YYNGEE. The length of the CDR3 is 14 residues. V was pared by 0 bases and J by 4 bases, with 10 bases between. The DNA of the CDR3 is TGTGCCAGCAGCGTAGGAGGGGTGCGAGAGACCCAGTACTTC. Translating gives CASSVGGVRETQYF.

This clonotype was seen more than once but under ten times. The chain couples TRBV5-6 to TRBJ2-1; D unresolved. V was clipped by 5 bases and J by 13 bases, with 19 bases between them. The CDR3 length is 13 residues. Germline CDR1 reads SGHDT; CDR2 reads YYEEEE. The CDR3 bases are TGTGCCAGCAGTAATAGAGAGGTCCCCGTCCAGTTCTTC. Its protein product is CASSNREVPVQFF.

This clonotype was seen a handful of times. V usage is TRBV10-2 and J usage is TRBJ2-5; 7 bases are a match to TRBD1. This CDR3 has 16 amino acids. Trimming cost V 6 bases and J 2 bases; bases outside gene matches: 12. Germline values: CDR1 WSHSY, CDR2 SAAADI. The CDR3 loop is CASRGLGQDLQETQYF. The CDR3 DNA is TGCGCCAGCAGGGGCTTAGGACAGGACCTGCAAGAGACCCAGTACTTC.

The table lists this clonotype with a few counts. The V call is TRBV5-5, the J call TRBJ2-7, with D possibly being TRBD1 (6 bases). Between the trimmed V and J ends, which lost 5 bases and 2 bases, there was a span of 11 bases. Per the germline V gene, CDR1 is SGHKS and CDR2 is YYEKEE (reference sequence). CDR3 length: 13 residues. The CDR3 region has the DNA TGTGCCAGCAGACAAGGACAGCCCTACGAGCAGTACGTC. Protein product: CASRQGQPYEQYV.

This CDR3 reads CASSQLSGALYNEQFF. The CDR3 bases are TGCGCCAGCAGCCAACTTAGCGGGGCCCTCTACAATGAGCAGTTCTTC. The V gene is TRBV4-1, the J gene TRBJ2-1; TRBD2 matches at 8 bases. CDR1 and CDR2 from the germline V gene are MGHRA and YSYEKL. This CDR3 is built from 16 residues. J gave up 3 bases and V 2 bases, and 6 bases lay outside the gene matches.

The V call is TRBV7-6, the J call TRBJ2-3; the D is unclear. V was clipped by 5 bases and J by 0 bases, with 12 bases between them. The V gene's germline CDR1 is SGHVS and CDR2 FNYEAQ. This CDR3 comprises 15 residues. DNA of the CDR3: TGTGCCAGCAGCCCAGAGGCAGGTAGCACAGATACGCAGTATTTT. It is translated as CASSPEAGSTDTQYF.

The chain carries TRBV29-1 and TRBJ1-2, with TRBD1 identical over 7 bases. The CDR3 loop spans 14 amino acids. In germline, CDR1 is SQVTM, CDR2 ANQGSEA. V dropped 6 bases and J dropped 8; count of bases not matched to a gene: 15. The CDR3: CSVPIPTGERGYTF. The CDR3 DNA follows: TGCAGCGTCCCTATACCTACAGGGGAACGCGGCTACACCTTC.

At least ten counts were recorded for this clonotype. J is TRBJ2-1 and V is TRBV7-6; the D gene is possibly TRBD1 (5 bases). Germline CDR1 SGHVS, CDR2 FNYEAQ. The CDR3 totals 13 residues. V lost 5 bases, J lost 4 bases, and 9 bases lay in between. The CDR3 bases are TGTGCCAGCAGCCCCGACAGATACAATGAGCAGTTCTTC. Residues: CASSPDRYNEQFF.

This clonotype was recorded many times. The chain combines TRBV7-2 with TRBJ2-5, with 9 bases that match TRBD2. Germline assignment: CDR1 SGHTA and CDR2 FQGNSA. The CDR3 loop spans 12 amino acids. J gave up 14 bases and V 1 base, and 5 bases lay outside the gene matches. This CDR3 is CASSLGAGGDYF. Written as DNA, the CDR3 is TGTGCCAGCAGCTTAGGAGCGGGGGGCGACTACTTC.

V is TRBV5-1 and J is TRBJ2-7; tentatively, D is TRBD2 (6 bases). The CDR3 loop spans 14 amino acids. CDR1 is SGHRS and CDR2 is YFSETQ in the germline V gene. The V end was cut by 4 bases, the J end by 1 base, with 12 bases between. As DNA, the CDR3 is TGCGCCAGCAGCGTGCCTAGCGCTTCCTACGAGCAGTACTTC. Translation: CASSVPSASYEQYF.

This chain uses TRBV7-9 with TRBJ2-2, with 7 bases aligning to TRBD1. The ends lost 4 bases at V and 6 bases at J; junction bases unmatched: 5. Germline V gene sequence: CDR1 SEHNR, CDR2 FQNEAQ (reference sequence). CDR3 size: 14 residues. CDR3 nucleotide sequence: TGTGCCAGCAGCTCTCAGGGGGTCGCCGGGGAGCTGTTTTTT. Its translation is CASSSQGVAGELFF. Together with reference TRBV7-9 and TRBJ2-2, the CDR3 gives the full variable domain: DTGVSQNPRHKITKRGQNVTFRCDPISEHNRLYWYRQTLGQGPEFLTYFQNEAQLEKSRLLSDRFSAERPKGSFSTLEIQRTEQGDSAMYLCASSSQGVAGELFFGEGSRLTVL.

To note about this clonotype: Mismatch with germline at one junction end may stem from a read error. This chain links TRBV14 with TRBJ2-2; D possibly matches TRBD1 or TRBD2 (5 bases each). The CDR3 length is 15 residues. Germline CDR1 and CDR2: SGHDN and FVKESK. The CDR3 sequence is CANSQVDRLTGELFF. CDR3 nucleotide sequence: TGTGCCAACAGCCAAGTCGACAGACTAACCGGGGAGCTGTTTTTT.

This clonotype was seen a handful of times. This chain uses TRBV29-1 with TRBJ2-2; weak D call: TRBD1 (6 bases). The CDR3 sequence is 13 residues long. Per the germline V gene, CDR1 is SQVTM and CDR2 is ANQGSEA. Deletions cut 6 bases from V and 0 bases from J, with 8 bases between. CDR3: CSVGASNTGELFF. CDR3 DNA: TGCAGCGTGGGGGCCTCGAACACCGGGGAGCTGTTTTTT.

The chain recombines TRBV6-5 with TRBJ1-1; D is perhaps TRBD1 (6 bases). V was cut by 5 bases and J by 8 bases, with 15 bases left in between. The CDR3 covers 13 residues. The germline gives CDR1 MNHEY, CDR2 SVGAGI. The CDR3 bases are TGTGCCAGCAGTCCCGGGGGCATCCTGGAAGCTTTCTTT. Protein product: CASSPGGILEAFF.

This clonotype was observed a few times. The chain joins TRBV7-8 to TRBJ2-3, with D tentatively TRBD1 (6 bases). The germline gives CDR1 SGHVS, CDR2 FQNEAQ. V was clipped by 5 bases and J by 6 bases, with 18 bases between them. CDR3 size: 15 residues. The CDR3 DNA is TGTGCCAGCAGCCCGTTGGGGGCCTGGGGGGATACGCAGTATTTT. It codes for CASSPLGAWGDTQYF.